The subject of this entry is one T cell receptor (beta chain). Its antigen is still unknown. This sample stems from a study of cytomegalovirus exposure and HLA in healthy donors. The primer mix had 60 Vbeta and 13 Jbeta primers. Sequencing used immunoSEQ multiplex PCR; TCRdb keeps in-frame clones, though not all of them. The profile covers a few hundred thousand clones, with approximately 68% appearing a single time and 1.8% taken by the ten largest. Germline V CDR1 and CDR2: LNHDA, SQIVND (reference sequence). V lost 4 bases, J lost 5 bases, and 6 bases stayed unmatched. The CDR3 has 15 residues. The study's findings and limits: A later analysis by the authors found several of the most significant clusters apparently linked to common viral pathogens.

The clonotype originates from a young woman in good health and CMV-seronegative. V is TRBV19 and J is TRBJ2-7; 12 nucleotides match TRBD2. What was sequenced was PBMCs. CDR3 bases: TGTGCCAGTAGTACAGGACTAGCGGGGAAACACGAGCAGTACTTC. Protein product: CASSTGLAGKHEQYF.